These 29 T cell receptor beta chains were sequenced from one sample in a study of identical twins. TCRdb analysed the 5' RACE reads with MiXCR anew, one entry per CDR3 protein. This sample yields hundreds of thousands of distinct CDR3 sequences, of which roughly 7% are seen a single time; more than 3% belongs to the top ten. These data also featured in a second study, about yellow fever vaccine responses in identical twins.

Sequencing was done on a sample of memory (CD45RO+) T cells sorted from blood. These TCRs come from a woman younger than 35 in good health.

The CDR3 reads CASSLSTALNEKLFF. CDR3 coding DNA: TGTGCCAGCAGTTTATCGACGGCGTTAAATGAAAAACTGTTTTTT. This chain uses TRBV27 with TRBJ1-4; unclear D gene. Germline lookup yields CDR1 MNHEY and CDR2 SMNVEV (reference sequence). The CDR3 totals 15 residues. Trimming pared 0 bases from V and 5 bases from J, leaving 10 bases between.

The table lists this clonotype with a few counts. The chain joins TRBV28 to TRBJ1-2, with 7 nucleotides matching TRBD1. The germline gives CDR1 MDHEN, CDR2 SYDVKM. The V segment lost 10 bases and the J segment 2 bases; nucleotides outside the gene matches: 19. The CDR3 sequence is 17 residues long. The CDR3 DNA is TGTGCCATCCGCCCGGGACAGAGGGTTGTTGCAAACTATGGCTACACCTTC. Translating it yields CAIRPGQRVVANYGYTF.

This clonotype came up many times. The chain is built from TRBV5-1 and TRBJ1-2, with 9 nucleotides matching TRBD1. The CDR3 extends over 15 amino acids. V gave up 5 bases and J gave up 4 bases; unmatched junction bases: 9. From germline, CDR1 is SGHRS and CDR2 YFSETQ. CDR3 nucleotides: TGCGCCAGCAGGAGACAGGGGGAGAGCTTCTATGGCTACACCTTC. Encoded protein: CASRRQGESFYGYTF.

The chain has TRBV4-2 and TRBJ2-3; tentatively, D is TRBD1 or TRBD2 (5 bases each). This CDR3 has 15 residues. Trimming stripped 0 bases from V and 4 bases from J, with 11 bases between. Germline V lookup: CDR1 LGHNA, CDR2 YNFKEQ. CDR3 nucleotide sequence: TGTGCCAGCAGCCAAGAGTCCCAGGGAGCAGATACGCAGTATTTT. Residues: CASSQESQGADTQYF.

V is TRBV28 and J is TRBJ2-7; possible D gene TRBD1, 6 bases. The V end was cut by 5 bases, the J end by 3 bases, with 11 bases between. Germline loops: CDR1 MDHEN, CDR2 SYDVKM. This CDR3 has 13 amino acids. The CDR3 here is CASSRGHLYEQYV. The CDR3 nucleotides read TGTGCCAGCAGTCGGGGACACCTCTACGAGCAGTACGTC.

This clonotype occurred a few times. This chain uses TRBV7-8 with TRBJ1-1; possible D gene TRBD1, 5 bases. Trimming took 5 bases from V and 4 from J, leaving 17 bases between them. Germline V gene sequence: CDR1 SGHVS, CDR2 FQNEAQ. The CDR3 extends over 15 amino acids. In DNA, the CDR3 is TGTGCCAGCAGCGGTCTTGTCAGGGTGGCCACTGAAGCTTTCTTT. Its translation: CASSGLVRVATEAFF.

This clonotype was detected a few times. CDR3: CASSQEGTLGDRTLGEQFF. The CDR3 DNA follows: TGCGCCAGCAGCCAAGAAGGGACGTTAGGGGACCGGACCTTGGGTGAGCAGTTCTTC. This chain links TRBV4-1 with TRBJ2-1; possibly TRBD1 or TRBD2 for D (5 bases each). With 0 bases removed from V and 9 bases from J, the gap between germline ends came to 27 bases. CDR3 length: 19 amino acids. The germline CDR1 and CDR2 sequences are MGHRA and YSYEKL.

The chain's CDR3 is CASRPWTVFNEQFF. The DNA of the CDR3 is TGTGCCAGCAGACCCTGGACAGTCTTCAATGAGCAGTTCTTC. V and J are TRBV5-8 and TRBJ2-1, with D tentatively TRBD1 (6 bases). V shed 5 bases and J shed 6 bases, with 15 bases lying between them. CDR1 and CDR2 from the germline V gene are SGHTS and YDEGEE. This CDR3 is built from 14 residues.

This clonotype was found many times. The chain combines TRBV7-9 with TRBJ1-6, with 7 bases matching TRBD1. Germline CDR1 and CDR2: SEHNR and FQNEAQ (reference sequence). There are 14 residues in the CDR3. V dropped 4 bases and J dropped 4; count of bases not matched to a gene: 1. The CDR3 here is CASSSGQYNSPLHF. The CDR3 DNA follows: TGTGCCAGCAGCTCGGGACAGTATAATTCACCCCTCCACTTT.

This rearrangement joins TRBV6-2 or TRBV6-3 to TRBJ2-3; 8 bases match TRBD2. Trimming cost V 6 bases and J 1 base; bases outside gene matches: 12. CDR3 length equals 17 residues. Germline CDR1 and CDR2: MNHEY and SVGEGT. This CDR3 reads CASSREWTSRGTDTQYF. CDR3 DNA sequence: TGTGCCAGCAGCCGGGAGTGGACTAGCAGGGGCACAGATACGCAGTATTTT.

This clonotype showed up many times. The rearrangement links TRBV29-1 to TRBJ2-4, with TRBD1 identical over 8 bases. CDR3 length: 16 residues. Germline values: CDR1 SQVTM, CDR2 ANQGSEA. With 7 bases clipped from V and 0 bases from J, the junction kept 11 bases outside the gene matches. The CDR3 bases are TGCAGCGCCTGTGGGGCCGACAGGGGAGCCAAAAACATTCAGTACTTC. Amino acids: CSACGADRGAKNIQYF.

CDR3 loop: CASSWAGGGNEQFF. The CDR3 DNA sequence: TGTGCCAGCAGCTGGGCGGGAGGGGGCAATGAGCAGTTCTTC. The chain links TRBV11-2 to TRBJ2-1; 9 bases are shared with TRBD2. CDR1 and CDR2 from the germline V gene are SGHAT and FQNNGV. Germline trimming cut 4 bases from V and 6 bases from J; bases unmatched to any gene: 4. The CDR3 consists of 14 residues.

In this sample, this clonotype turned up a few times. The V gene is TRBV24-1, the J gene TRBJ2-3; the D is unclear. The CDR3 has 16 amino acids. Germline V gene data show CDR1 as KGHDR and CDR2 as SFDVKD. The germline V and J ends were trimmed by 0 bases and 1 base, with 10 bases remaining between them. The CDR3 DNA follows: TGTGCCACCAGTGATTTGCCTCGATCCCGCACAGATACGCAGTATTTT. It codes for CATSDLPRSRTDTQYF.

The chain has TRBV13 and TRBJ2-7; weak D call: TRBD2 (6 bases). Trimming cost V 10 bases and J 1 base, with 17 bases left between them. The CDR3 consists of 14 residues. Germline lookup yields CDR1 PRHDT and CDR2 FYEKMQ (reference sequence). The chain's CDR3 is CATSLRGTSYEQYF. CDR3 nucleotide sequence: TGTGCCACTTCGTTACGGGGGACTTCCTACGAGCAGTACTTC.

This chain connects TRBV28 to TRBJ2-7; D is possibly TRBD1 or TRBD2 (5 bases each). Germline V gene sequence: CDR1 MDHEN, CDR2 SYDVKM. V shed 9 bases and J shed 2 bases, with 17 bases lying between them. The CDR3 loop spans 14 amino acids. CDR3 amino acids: CASPRQGDPYEQYF. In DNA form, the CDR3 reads TGTGCCAGTCCTCGGCAAGGGGACCCCTACGAGCAGTACTTC.

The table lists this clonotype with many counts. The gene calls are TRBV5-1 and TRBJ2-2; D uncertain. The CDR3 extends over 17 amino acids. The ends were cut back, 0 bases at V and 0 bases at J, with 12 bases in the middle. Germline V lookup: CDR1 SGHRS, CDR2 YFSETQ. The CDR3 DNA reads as TGCGCCAGCAGCTTGGCGAAGGAGATGACGAACACCGGGGAGCTGTTTTTT. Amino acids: CASSLAKEMTNTGELFF. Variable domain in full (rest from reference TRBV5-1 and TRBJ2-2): KAGVTQTPRYLIKTRGQQVTLSCSPISGHRSVSWYQQTPGQGLQFLFEYFSETQRNKGNFPGRFSGRQFSNSRSEMNVSTLELGDSALYLCASSLAKEMTNTGELFFGEGSRLTVL.

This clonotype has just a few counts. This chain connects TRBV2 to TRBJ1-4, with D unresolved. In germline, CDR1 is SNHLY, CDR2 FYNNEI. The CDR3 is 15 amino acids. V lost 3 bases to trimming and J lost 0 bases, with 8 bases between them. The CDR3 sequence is CASSDSSATNEKLFF. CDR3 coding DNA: TGTGCCAGCAGTGACTCTTCTGCAACTAATGAAAAACTGTTTTTT.

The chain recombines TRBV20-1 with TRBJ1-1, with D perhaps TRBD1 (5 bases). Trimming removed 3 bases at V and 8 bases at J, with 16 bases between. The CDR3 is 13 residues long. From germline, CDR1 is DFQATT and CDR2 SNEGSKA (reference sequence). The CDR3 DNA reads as TGCAGTGCTAGTAGGGACTTTGGGGCAGAAGCTTTCTTT. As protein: CSASRDFGAEAFF.

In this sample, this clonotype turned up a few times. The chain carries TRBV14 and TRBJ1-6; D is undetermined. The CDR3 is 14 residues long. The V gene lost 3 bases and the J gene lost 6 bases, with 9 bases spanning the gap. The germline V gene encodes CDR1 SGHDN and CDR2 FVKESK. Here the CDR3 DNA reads TGTGCCAGCAGCCACAAGGCCCTTAATTCACCCCTCCACTTT. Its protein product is CASSHKALNSPLHF. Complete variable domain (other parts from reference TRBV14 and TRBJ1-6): EAGVTQFPSHSVIEKGQTVTLRCDPISGHDNLYWYRRVMGKEIKFLLHFVKESKQDESGMPNNRFLAERTGGTYSTLKVQPAELEDSGVYFCASSHKALNSPLHFGNGTRLTVT.

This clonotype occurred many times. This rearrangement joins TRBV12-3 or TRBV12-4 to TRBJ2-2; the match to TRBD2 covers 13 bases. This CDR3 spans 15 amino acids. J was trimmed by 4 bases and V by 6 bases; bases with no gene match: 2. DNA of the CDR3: TGTGCCAGCAGGAGGACTAGCGGGAGCACCGGGGAGCTGTTTTTT. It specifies CASRRTSGSTGELFF.

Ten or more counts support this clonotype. In DNA, the CDR3 is TGTGCCAGCAGCCGTCGACTAGCGGGGGCCTACGAGCAGTACTTC. Amino acids: CASSRRLAGAYEQYF. The rearrangement links TRBV14 to TRBJ2-7, with 12 bases aligning to TRBD2. CDR3 length: 15 amino acids. From germline, CDR1 is SGHDN and CDR2 FVKESK. The junction had 3 bases not matched to a gene; V was cut back by 4 bases and J by 2 bases.

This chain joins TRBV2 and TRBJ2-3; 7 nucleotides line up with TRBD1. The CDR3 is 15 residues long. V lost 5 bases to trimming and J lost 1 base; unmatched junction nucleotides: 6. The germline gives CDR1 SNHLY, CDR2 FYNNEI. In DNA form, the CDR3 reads TGTGCCAGCAGTATAACAGGGGCCCGCACAGATACGCAGTATTTT. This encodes CASSITGARTDTQYF.

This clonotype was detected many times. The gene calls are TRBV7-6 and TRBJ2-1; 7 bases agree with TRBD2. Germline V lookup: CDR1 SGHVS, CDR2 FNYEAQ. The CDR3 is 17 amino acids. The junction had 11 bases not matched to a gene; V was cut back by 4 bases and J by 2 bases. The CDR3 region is CASSSGISGITYNEQFF. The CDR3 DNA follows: TGTGCCAGCAGCTCAGGAATCAGCGGGATTACCTACAATGAGCAGTTCTTC.

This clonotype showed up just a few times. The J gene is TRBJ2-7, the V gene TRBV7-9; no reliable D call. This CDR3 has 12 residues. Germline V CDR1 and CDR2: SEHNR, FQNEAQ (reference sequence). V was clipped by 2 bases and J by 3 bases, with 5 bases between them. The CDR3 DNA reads TGTGCCAGCAGCTTACACAGCTACGAGCAGTACGTC. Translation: CASSLHSYEQYV.

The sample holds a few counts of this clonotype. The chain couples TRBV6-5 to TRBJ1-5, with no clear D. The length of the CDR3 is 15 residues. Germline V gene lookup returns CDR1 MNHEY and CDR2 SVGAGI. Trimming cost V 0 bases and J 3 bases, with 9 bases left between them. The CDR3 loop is CASSYSTRPNQPQHF. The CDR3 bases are TGTGCCAGCAGTTACTCTACAAGACCCAATCAGCCCCAGCATTTT.

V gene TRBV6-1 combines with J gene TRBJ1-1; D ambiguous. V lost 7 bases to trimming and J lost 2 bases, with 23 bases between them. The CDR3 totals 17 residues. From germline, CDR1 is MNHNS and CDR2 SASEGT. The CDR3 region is CASTKRPRESSNTEAFF. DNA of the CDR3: TGTGCCAGCACTAAAAGGCCTCGGGAGAGTTCCAACACTGAAGCTTTCTTT.

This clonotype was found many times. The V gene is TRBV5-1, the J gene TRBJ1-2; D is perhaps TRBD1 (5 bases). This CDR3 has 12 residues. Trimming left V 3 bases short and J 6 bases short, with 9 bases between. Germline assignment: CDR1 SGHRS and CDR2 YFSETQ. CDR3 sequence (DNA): TGCGCCAGCAGCTCCCAGGGAGATGGCTACACCTTC. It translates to CASSSQGDGYTF.

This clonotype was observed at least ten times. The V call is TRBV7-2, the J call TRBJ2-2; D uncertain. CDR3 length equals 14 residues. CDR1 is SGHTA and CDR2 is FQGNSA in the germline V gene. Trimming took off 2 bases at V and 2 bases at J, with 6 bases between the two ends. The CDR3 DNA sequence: TGTGCCAGCAGCTTACTGGCCAACACCGGGGAGCTGTTTTTT. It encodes CASSLLANTGELFF.

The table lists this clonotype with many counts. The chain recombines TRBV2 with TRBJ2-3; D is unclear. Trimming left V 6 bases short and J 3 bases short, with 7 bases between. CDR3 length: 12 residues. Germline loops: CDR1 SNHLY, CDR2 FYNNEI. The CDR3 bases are TGTGCCAGCAGAAAGGGAACAGATACGCAGTATTTT. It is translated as CASRKGTDTQYF. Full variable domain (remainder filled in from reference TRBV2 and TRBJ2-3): EPEVTQTPSHQVTQMGQEVILRCVPISNHLYFYWYRQILGQKVEFLVSFYNNEISEKSEIFDDQFSVERPDGSNFTLKIRSTKLEDSAMYFCASRKGTDTQYFGPGTRLTVL.